This TCR beta chain was observed in a study of T cells in Graves' hyperthyroidism and ophthalmopathy. Study results and limitations: Through a model of 13 V-J features, ophthalmopathy was separated from stable hyperthyroidism. Researchers found most expanded thyroid clonotypes above 0.001 in blood as well.

A note on this clonotype: Its cognate antigen is unknown.

The source material, RNA transcripts, was used to amplify TCR beta CDR3 regions. RT-PCR in the first round (using the HTBI primer set) targeted the TCR CDR3. TCRdb re-analysed the multiplex PCR reads in MiXCR, keeping a single row per CDR3 protein. The sample comprises 550,000 to 650,000 distinct CDR3 sequences, around 15% of which are singletons, and about 15% rests with the top ten. This CDR3 is built from 12 residues. The germline CDR1 and CDR2 sequences are SQVTM and ANQGSEA. V was shortened by 4 bases and J by 3 bases, with 7 bases between the two germline ends. Sample: blood. The receptor was isolated from a woman aged 40 to 55 with Graves' hyperthyroidism. The V call is TRBV29-1, the J call TRBJ2-1, with D tentatively TRBD1 (5 bases). The CDR3 nucleotides read TGCAGCGTTGTACAGGACTACAATGAGCAGTTCTTC. Translation: CSVVQDYNEQFF.